The entry below describes one TCR beta chain. Its antigen is not known. Produced via immunoSEQ multiplex PCR; TCRdb's table is partial and in-frame only. The sample has about 2 million clones, about 95% seen once. The sample belongs to a study of shared clonotypes between healthy human individuals. Overall study findings and caveats: Naive subsets generally exceeded memory subsets in estimated richness.

Positively selected for CCR7, the CD45RO-negative cells used as naive CD8 cells excluded terminally differentiated effector memory CD45RA+ cells. V lost 4 bases, J lost 2 bases, and 12 bases lay in between. The CDR3 sequence is 14 residues long. The germline gives CDR1 SGHDN, CDR2 FVKESK. The specimen was naive CD8+ T cells sorted from blood. This chain links TRBV14 with TRBJ2-7; no definite D call. This TCR was sampled from a man between 18 and 29 years old in good health. In nucleotides, the CDR3 is TGTGCCAGCAGCCGTTCGGATTCACCCTACGAGCAGTACTTC. Translating gives CASSRSDSPYEQYF.